This entry lists 21 T cell receptor beta chains sequenced from one sample in a study of T cell responses to AZD1222 COVID-19 vaccine. Some clones are missing from TCRdb's copy, which holds only in-frame ones; the method was immunoSEQ multiplex PCR. This sample yields more than 100,000 clones, of which about 90% are seen a single time; roughly 4.2% belongs to the top ten. The sample in question was peripheral blood, obtained on day 0 of AZD1222 vaccination. The receptors originated from an adult in good health.

This chain links TRBV21-1 with TRBJ1-5. TRBV21-1 represents a pseudogene. The CDR3 length is 14 residues. The CDR3: CASSTSEGRQPQHF. In nucleotides, the CDR3 is TGTGCCAGCAGCACCTCCGAAGGTCGTCAGCCCCAGCATTTT.

This clone was counted once. V and J are TRBV3-1 (or the pseudogene TRBV3-2) and TRBJ1-2; tentative D call: TRBD1 (5 bases). V was cut by 4 bases and J by 4 bases, with 10 bases left in between. CDR3 length: 13 amino acids. Germline CDR1 is LGHDT and CDR2 is YNNKEL (reference sequence). CDR3 protein: CASSPGVVYGYTF. The CDR3 DNA reads as TGTGCCAGCAGCCCGGGGGTGGTCTATGGCTACACCTTC.

This chain connects TRBV7-8 to TRBJ2-7, with unresolved D. CDR1 is SGHVS and CDR2 is FQNEAQ in the germline V gene. Trimming removed 3 bases at V and 3 bases at J, with 12 bases between. CDR3 length equals 14 residues. The CDR3 region is CASSLSPNSYEQYF. The DNA of the CDR3 is TGTGCCAGCAGCTTGTCACCCAATAGCTACGAGCAGTACTTC. The full variable domain, completed using reference TRBV7-8 and TRBJ2-7, is GAGVSQSPRYKVAKRGQDVALRCDPISGHVSLFWYQQALGQGPEFLTYFQNEAQLDKSGLPSDRFFAERPEGSVSTLKIQRTQQEDSAVYLCASSLSPNSYEQYFGPGTRLTVT.

The chain uses TRBV2 and TRBJ1-1, with 9 bases that match TRBD1. Germline V lookup: CDR1 SNHLY, CDR2 FYNNEI. This CDR3 contains 16 residues. J gave up 6 bases and V 7 bases, and 15 bases lay outside the gene matches. CDR3 in amino acids: CASTGTGRSLSAEAFF. The CDR3 region has the DNA TGTGCCAGCACTGGGACAGGGAGAAGTCTGAGCGCTGAAGCTTTCTTT.

The V gene is TRBV5-1, the J gene TRBJ2-1; D perhaps matches TRBD2 (6 bases). The ends were cut back, 0 bases at V and 4 bases at J, with 8 bases in the middle. The CDR3 covers 14 residues. Per the germline V gene, CDR1 is SGHRS and CDR2 is YFSETQ. The CDR3 sequence: CASSLGTIYNEQFF. The CDR3, as DNA: TGCGCCAGCAGCTTGGGGACTATATACAATGAGCAGTTCTTC.

The CDR3 region has the DNA TGTGCCAGCAGCTTGGCCGTAGCGGAAACAGATACGCAGTATTTT. It is translated as CASSLAVAETDTQYF. The chain couples TRBV5-4 to TRBJ2-3, with TRBD2 as a possible D gene (6 bases). The CDR3 consists of 15 residues. Germline CDR1 and CDR2: SGHNT and YYREEE (reference sequence). Trimming took 0 bases from V and 3 from J, leaving 11 bases between them.

V is TRBV9 and J is TRBJ1-1; D might be TRBD1 (5 bases). CDR1 is SGDLS and CDR2 is YYNGEE in the germline V gene. There are 14 residues in the CDR3. V was pared by 4 bases and J by 0 bases, with 10 bases between. The CDR3 here is CASSKRQLNTEAFF. DNA for the CDR3: TGTGCCAGCAGCAAAAGACAGCTGAACACTGAAGCTTTCTTT.

The V and J genes are TRBV19 and TRBJ2-1, with TRBD2 matching over 8 bases. Germline CDR1 is LNHDA and CDR2 is SQIVND (reference sequence). Unmatched junction bases numbered 4, after V lost 3 bases and J lost 0 bases. The CDR3 contains 16 residues. The DNA for the CDR3 is TGTGCCAGTAGTATCTCCGGGACTAGCTCCTACAATGAGCAGTTCTTC. This translates into CASSISGTSSYNEQFF.

This clone was detected once. The chain joins TRBV6-5 to TRBJ1-6; unclear D gene. Germline CDR1 reads MNHEY; CDR2 reads SVGAGI. The CDR3 totals 13 residues. V lost 3 bases and J 9 bases, leaving 9 bases between the germline ends. Here the CDR3 reads CASSYALASPLHF. The CDR3 nucleotides are TGTGCCAGCAGTTATGCGCTCGCTTCACCCCTCCACTTT.

The gene calls are TRBV4-2 and TRBJ1-2; no clear D gene. Germline CDR1 is LGHNA and CDR2 is YNFKEQ. The CDR3 length is 14 residues. V shed 0 bases and J shed 3 bases, with 8 bases lying between them. As DNA, the CDR3 is TGTGCCAGCAGCCAAGAAGGAAAGGACTATGGCTACACCTTC. Its translation: CASSQEGKDYGYTF.

The chain combines TRBV15 with TRBJ2-1, with TRBD1 matching 8 bases. The J segment lost 8 bases and the V segment lost 3 bases, leaving 12 bases of the junction unmatched. This CDR3 contains 16 residues. Germline V CDR1 and CDR2: LNHNV, YYDKDF (reference sequence). CDR3 in DNA: TGTGCCACCAGCAGGGGGACAGGCATCCGTGGCGATGAGCAGTTCTTC. Translated, it gives CATSRGTGIRGDEQFF.

This clone was recorded once. The J gene is TRBJ2-1, the V gene TRBV19, with 7 bases identical to TRBD1. This CDR3 is built from 16 residues. In germline, CDR1 is LNHDA, CDR2 SQIVND (reference sequence). Trimming cost V 6 bases and J 2 bases; bases outside gene matches: 10. CDR3 residues: CASRIYGTGAYNEQFF. In nucleotides, the CDR3 is TGTGCCAGTAGGATATACGGCACAGGGGCCTACAATGAGCAGTTCTTC.

The chain uses TRBV10-3 and TRBJ2-1; 7 bases are a match to TRBD1. The CDR3 has 15 amino acids. With 3 bases clipped from V and 6 bases from J, the junction kept 8 bases outside the gene matches. Germline V gene lookup returns CDR1 ENHRY and CDR2 SYGVKD. Here the CDR3 DNA reads TGTGCCATCAGTGAAGGGACAGCGCGAATCAATGAGCAGTTCTTC. It is translated as CAISEGTARINEQFF.

The chain combines TRBV2 with TRBJ2-1; 12 positions match TRBD2. This CDR3 has 20 amino acids. Germline trimming cut 0 bases from V and 0 bases from J; bases unmatched to any gene: 9. In germline, CDR1 is SNHLY, CDR2 FYNNEI. Written as DNA, the CDR3 is TGTGCCAGCAGTGAAGCGCTGACTAGCGGGAGCCAGAGCTCCTACAATGAGCAGTTCTTC. Translated: CASSEALTSGSQSSYNEQFF.

This chain uses TRBV3-1 (or the pseudogene TRBV3-2) with TRBJ2-7; 8 nucleotides line up with TRBD2. The length of the CDR3 is 15 residues. Per the germline V gene, CDR1 is LGHDT and CDR2 is YNNKEL (reference sequence). V shed 0 bases, J shed 3 bases, and the junction held 4 bases outside the gene matches. The CDR3 reads CASSQDRAGGYEQYF. CDR3 nucleotide sequence: TGTGCCAGCAGCCAAGACCGCGCGGGGGGCTACGAGCAGTACTTC.

This sequence joins TRBV27 and TRBJ2-7, with 7 bases identical to TRBD1. The germline gives CDR1 MNHEY, CDR2 SMNVEV (reference sequence). CDR3 length equals 15 residues. V was clipped by 5 bases and J by 2 bases; unmatched bases: 9. The CDR3 DNA follows: TGTGCCAGCAGTCCAACCCCGGGACAGCCCTACGAGCAGTACTTC. The encoded protein is CASSPTPGQPYEQYF.

The genes are TRBV24-1 and TRBJ1-1; 11 bases fit TRBD1. Per the germline V gene, CDR1 is KGHDR and CDR2 is SFDVKD. The CDR3 sequence is 15 residues long. J lost 4 bases, V lost 3 bases, and 3 bases had no gene match. CDR3 DNA: TGTGCCACCAGTGATGGCGGGACAGGGGGCACTGAAGCTTTCTTT. Translating it yields CATSDGGTGGTEAFF.

This chain links TRBV2 with TRBJ2-7, with TRBD1 as a possible D gene (5 bases). Germline CDR1 SNHLY, CDR2 FYNNEI. The CDR3 extends over 16 amino acids. Trimming took 4 bases from V and 4 from J, leaving 20 bases between them. The CDR3 is CASSAPQEVPSYEQYF. The CDR3 DNA follows: TGTGCCAGCAGTGCCCCACAGGAAGTTCCCTCTTACGAGCAGTACTTC.

The V gene is TRBV29-1, the J gene TRBJ1-4; TRBD1 matches at 9 bases. V lost 5 bases, J lost 6 bases, and 13 bases stayed unmatched. CDR1 SQVTM and CDR2 ANQGSEA come from the germline V gene. The CDR3 contains 16 residues. CDR3 nucleotide sequence: TGCAGCGTTAGGACCGGGACAGGGTCAGGGGATGAAAAACTGTTTTTT. Translation: CSVRTGTGSGDEKLFF.

V and J are TRBV15 and TRBJ1-3; no clear D gene. Trimming shortened V by 8 bases and J by 4 bases, and 15 bases separated the two germline ends. CDR3 length: 14 amino acids. Germline CDR1 and CDR2: LNHNV and YYDKDF (reference sequence). The CDR3 protein is CATSGEGLGNTIYF. Here the CDR3 DNA reads TGTGCCACCTCCGGGGAGGGTCTGGGAAACACCATATATTTT.

The rearrangement joins TRBV4-2 to TRBJ2-1, with 11 bases lining up with TRBD2. The CDR3 spans 16 residues. The V gene end was trimmed by 0 bases and the J gene end by 4 bases; junction bases not matched to a gene: 2. Germline V gives CDR1 LGHNA, CDR2 YNFKEQ. CDR3 loop: CASSQDWTSGYNEQFF. The DNA for the CDR3 is TGTGCCAGCAGCCAAGATTGGACTAGCGGGTACAATGAGCAGTTCTTC.